This TCR beta chain appears in the sequencing data of a study of blood T cell repertoires in COVID-19. TCRdb's table, derived via immunoSEQ multiplex PCR, lists solely in-frame clones and lacks some. The data hold 200,000 or so clones, with roughly nine tenths observed a single time. The germline CDR1 and CDR2 sequences are MGHDK and SYGVNS. This CDR3 is 17 amino acids long. Trimming pared 3 bases from V and 1 base from J, leaving 18 bases between. This TCR was sampled from a middle-aged woman with acute COVID-19. The V gene is TRBV25-1, the J gene TRBJ2-5; a weak D match, TRBD2 (6 bases). The sequencing sample was made of PBMCs or T cells enriched from blood (not recorded which). The CDR3 DNA reads TGTGCCAGCAGTGAGCCACAGCGGGCAAACTTCCAAGAGACCCAGTACTTC. Translation: CASSEPQRANFQETQYF.